This record concerns one T cell receptor (beta chain) sequence. The data were obtained in a study of blood T cell repertoires in COVID-19. The overall study: Sources were T cells, B-cell-depleted T cells, or PBMCs; the material itself was cDNA or gDNA.

This CDR3 region has 15 residues. Trimming stripped 5 bases from V and 0 bases from J, with 10 bases between. From germline, CDR1 is MGHDK and CDR2 SYGVNS. The repertoire was sequenced with immunoSEQ multiplex PCR; TCRdb's copy has only in-frame clones and lacks some. The data contain about 74,000 clones, about 88% of them singletons. The sequence derives from a man between 65 and 85 years old with active or convalescent COVID-19. J is TRBJ2-2 and V is TRBV25-1, with D maybe TRBD1 (6 bases). The sequencing input was peripheral blood. CDR3 bases: TGTGCCAGCAGTTTCCGACAGGCGAACACCGGGGAGCTGTTTTTT. The encoded protein is CASSFRQANTGELFF.